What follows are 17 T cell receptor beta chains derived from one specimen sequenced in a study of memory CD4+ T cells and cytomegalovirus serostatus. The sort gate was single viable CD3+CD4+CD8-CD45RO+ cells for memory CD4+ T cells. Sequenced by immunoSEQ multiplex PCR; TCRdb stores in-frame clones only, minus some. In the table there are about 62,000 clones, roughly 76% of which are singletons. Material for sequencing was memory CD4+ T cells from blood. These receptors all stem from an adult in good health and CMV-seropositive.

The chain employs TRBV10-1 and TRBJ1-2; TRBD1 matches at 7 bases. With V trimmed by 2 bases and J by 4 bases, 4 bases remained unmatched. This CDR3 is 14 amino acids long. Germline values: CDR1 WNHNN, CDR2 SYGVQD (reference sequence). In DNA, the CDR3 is TGCGCCAGCAGTGAGGGGACAGTGGGCTATGGCTACACCTTC. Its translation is CASSEGTVGYGYTF.

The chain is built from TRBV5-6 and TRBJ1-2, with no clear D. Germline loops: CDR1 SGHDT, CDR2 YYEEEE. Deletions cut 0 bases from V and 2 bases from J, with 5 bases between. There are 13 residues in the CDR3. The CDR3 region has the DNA TGTGCCAGCAGCTTGGCCCTAAACTATGGCTACACCTTC. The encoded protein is CASSLALNYGYTF.

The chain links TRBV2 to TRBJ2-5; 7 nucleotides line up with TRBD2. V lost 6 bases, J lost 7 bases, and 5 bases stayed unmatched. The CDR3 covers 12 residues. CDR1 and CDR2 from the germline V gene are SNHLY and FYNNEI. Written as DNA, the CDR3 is TGTGCCAGCAGCGGACTAGGAGGGACCCAGTACTTC. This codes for CASSGLGGTQYF.

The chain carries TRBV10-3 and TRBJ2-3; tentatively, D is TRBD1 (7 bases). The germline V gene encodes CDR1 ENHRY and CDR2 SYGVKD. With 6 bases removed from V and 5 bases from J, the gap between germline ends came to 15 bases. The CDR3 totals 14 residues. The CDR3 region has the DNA TGTGCCATCAGGGAGGGGGCCTCAGGAGATACGCAGTATTTT. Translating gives CAIREGASGDTQYF.

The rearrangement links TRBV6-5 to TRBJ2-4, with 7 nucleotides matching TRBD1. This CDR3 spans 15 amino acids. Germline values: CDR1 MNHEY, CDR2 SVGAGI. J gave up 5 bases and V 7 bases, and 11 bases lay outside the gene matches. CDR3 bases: TGTGCCAGCAAAAAAGAGGGACAGCGACAAAACATTCAGTACTTC. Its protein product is CASKKEGQRQNIQYF.

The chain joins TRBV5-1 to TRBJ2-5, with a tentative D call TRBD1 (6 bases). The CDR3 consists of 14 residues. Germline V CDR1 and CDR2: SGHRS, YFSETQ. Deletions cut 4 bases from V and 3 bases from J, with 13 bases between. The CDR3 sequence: CASSLQGDEETQYF. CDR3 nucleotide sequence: TGCGCCAGCAGCCTACAGGGTGATGAAGAGACCCAGTACTTC.

The DNA of the CDR3 is TGTGCCAGCAGCGTATTGTCTGATGGTGACAATGAGCAGTTCTTC. As protein: CASSVLSDGDNEQFF. The chain is built from TRBV9 and TRBJ2-1; no clear D. This CDR3 has 15 residues. Germline V gene lookup returns CDR1 SGDLS and CDR2 YYNGEE. V dropped 1 base and J dropped 5 bases, with 13 bases sitting between them.

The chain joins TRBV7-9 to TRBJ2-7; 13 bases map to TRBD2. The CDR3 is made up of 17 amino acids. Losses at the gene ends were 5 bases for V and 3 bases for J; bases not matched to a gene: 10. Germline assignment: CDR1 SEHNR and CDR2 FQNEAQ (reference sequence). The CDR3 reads CASSPRTSGSGDYEQYF. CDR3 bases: TGTGCCAGCAGCCCAAGGACTAGCGGGAGTGGGGACTACGAGCAGTACTTC. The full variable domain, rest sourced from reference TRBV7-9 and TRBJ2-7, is DTGVSQNPRHKITKRGQNVTFRCDPISEHNRLYWYRQTLGQGPEFLTYFQNEAQLEKSRLLSDRFSAERPKGSFSTLEIQRTEQGDSAMYLCASSPRTSGSGDYEQYFGPGTRLTVT.

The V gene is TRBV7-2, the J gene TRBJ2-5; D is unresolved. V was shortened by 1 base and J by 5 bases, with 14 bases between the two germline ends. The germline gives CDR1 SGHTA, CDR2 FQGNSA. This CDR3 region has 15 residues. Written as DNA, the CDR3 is TGTGCCAGCAGCTTAGTAGGTACAGAATCGGAGACCCAGTACTTC. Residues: CASSLVGTESETQYF.

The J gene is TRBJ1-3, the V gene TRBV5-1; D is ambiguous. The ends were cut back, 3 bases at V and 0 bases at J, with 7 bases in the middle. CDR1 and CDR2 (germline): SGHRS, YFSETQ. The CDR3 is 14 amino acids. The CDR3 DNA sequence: TGCGCCAGCAGCTACGGAGCCTCTGGAAACACCATATATTTT. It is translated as CASSYGASGNTIYF. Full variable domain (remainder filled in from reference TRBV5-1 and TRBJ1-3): KAGVTQTPRYLIKTRGQQVTLSCSPISGHRSVSWYQQTPGQGLQFLFEYFSETQRNKGNFPGRFSGRQFSNSRSEMNVSTLELGDSALYLCASSYGASGNTIYFGEGSWLTVV.

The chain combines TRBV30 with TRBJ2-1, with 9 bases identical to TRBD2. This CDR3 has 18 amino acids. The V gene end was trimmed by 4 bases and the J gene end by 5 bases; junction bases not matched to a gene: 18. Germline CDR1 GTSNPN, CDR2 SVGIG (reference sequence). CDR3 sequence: CAWTPGTFSSGNHNEQFF. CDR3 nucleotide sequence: TGTGCCTGGACCCCCGGGACATTTTCTAGCGGGAACCACAATGAGCAGTTCTTC.

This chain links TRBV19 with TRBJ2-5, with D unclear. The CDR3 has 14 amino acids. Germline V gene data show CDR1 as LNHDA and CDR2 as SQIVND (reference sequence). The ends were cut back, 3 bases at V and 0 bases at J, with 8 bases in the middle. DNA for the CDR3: TGTGCCAGTAGTATTCGAGCCAACCAAGAGACCCAGTACTTC. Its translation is CASSIRANQETQYF.

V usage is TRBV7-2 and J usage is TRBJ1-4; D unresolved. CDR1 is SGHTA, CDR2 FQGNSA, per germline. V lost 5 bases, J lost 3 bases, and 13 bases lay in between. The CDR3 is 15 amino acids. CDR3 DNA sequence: TGTGCCAGCAGCAAAGACCCGAGGGCTAATGAAAAACTGTTTTTT. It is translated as CASSKDPRANEKLFF.

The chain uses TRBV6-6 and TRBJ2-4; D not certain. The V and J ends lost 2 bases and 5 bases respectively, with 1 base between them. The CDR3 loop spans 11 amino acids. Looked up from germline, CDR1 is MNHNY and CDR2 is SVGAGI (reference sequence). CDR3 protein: CASSYQNIQYF. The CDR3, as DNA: TGTGCCAGCAGTTACCAAAACATTCAGTACTTC.

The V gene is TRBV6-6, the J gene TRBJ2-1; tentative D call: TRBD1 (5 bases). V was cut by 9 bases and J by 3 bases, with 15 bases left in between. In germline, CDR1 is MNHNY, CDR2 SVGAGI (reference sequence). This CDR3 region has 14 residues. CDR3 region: CASTSVGVYNEQFF. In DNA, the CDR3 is TGTGCCAGTACCTCCGTAGGGGTCTACAATGAGCAGTTCTTC.

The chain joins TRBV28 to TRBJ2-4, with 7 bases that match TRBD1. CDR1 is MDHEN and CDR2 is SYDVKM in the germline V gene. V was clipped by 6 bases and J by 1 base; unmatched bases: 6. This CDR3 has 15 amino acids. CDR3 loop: CASRPGQAAKNIQYF. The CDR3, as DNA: TGTGCCAGCAGGCCCGGACAGGCCGCCAAAAACATTCAGTACTTC.

The CDR3 DNA reads TGTGCCAGTAGTAAGGCGGATTGGGTATATGGCTACACCTTC. This encodes CASSKADWVYGYTF. The V gene is TRBV19, the J gene TRBJ1-2; D is undetermined. Between the trimmed V and J ends, which lost 4 bases and 5 bases, there was a span of 14 bases. The CDR3 extends over 14 amino acids. Germline V CDR1 and CDR2: LNHDA, SQIVND (reference sequence).